These 13 T cell receptor beta chains were sequenced from one sample in a study of T-cell memory formation after mild COVID-19. TCRdb called the 5' RACE reads again in MiXCR, with one record for every CDR3 protein. The sample records about 320,000 distinct CDR3 sequences, about 13% being singletons. Sequencing used PBMCs or a T cell subset sorted from them (not recorded which). These receptors were obtained from a man younger than 35 who had mild COVID-19 (a few samples of this study predate the infection). Cell type and time point are not known.

This clonotype was counted many times. DNA of the CDR3: TGTGCCAGCAGCCAAGCAAAGTACAATGAGCAGTTCTTC. Translated: CASSQAKYNEQFF. The genes are TRBV4-2 and TRBJ2-1, with D unclear. The CDR3 loop spans 13 amino acids. V gave up 1 base and J gave up 4 bases, with 5 bases separating them. Germline CDR1 and CDR2: LGHNA and YNFKEQ.

This clonotype occurred a few times. CDR3 sequence (DNA): TGCAGTGCTAGAATTCGGGGGGGGAACTATGGCTACACCTTC. Its translation: CSARIRGGNYGYTF. The V and J genes are TRBV20-1 and TRBJ1-2; tentatively, D is TRBD1 (5 bases). This CDR3 is built from 14 residues. V lost 2 bases to trimming and J lost 2 bases, with 12 bases between them. CDR1 and CDR2 from the germline V gene are DFQATT and SNEGSKA (reference sequence).

This clonotype turned up a few times. This chain connects TRBV5-1 to TRBJ2-3, with TRBD2 identical over 9 bases. CDR1 and CDR2 from the germline V gene are SGHRS and YFSETQ. There are 17 residues in the CDR3. V shed 1 base and J 4 bases; nucleotides not matched to a gene: 10. The CDR3 loop reads CASSLPRGGGVADTQYF. CDR3 sequence (DNA): TGCGCCAGCAGCTTGCCCCGCGGCGGGGGGGTTGCAGATACGCAGTATTTT.

V gene TRBV11-2 combines with J gene TRBJ2-7; D is tentatively TRBD1 or TRBD2 (5 bases each). Germline V gene lookup returns CDR1 SGHAT and CDR2 FQNNGV. V shed 5 bases and J shed 0 bases, with 20 bases lying between them. This CDR3 has 17 amino acids. The CDR3 sequence: CASSPFPKGTHSYEQYF. CDR3 DNA: TGTGCCAGCAGCCCATTCCCTAAAGGGACCCACTCCTACGAGCAGTACTTC.

V and J are TRBV29-1 and TRBJ1-2, with D possibly TRBD1 on 6 matching bases. Germline loops: CDR1 SQVTM, CDR2 ANQGSEA. Deletions cut 7 bases from V and 4 bases from J, with 13 bases between. The CDR3 has 12 residues. In DNA form, the CDR3 reads TGCAGCGACCAACAGGGTTTCTATGGCTACACCTTC. Protein product: CSDQQGFYGYTF.

Sample share makes this clonotype medium-sized (0.01 to 0.1%). J is TRBJ2-4 and V is TRBV6-5, with 9 positions matching TRBD2. The CDR3 has 15 amino acids. CDR1 MNHEY and CDR2 SVGAGI come from the germline V gene. In DNA, the CDR3 is TGTGCTACGGCGGGGGGGCCGGAGTCCAAAAACATTCAGTACTTC. It translates to CATAGGPESKNIQYF.

The V call is TRBV6-2 or TRBV6-3, the J call TRBJ2-3; 8 bases align to TRBD2. CDR3 length: 16 amino acids. Trimming at V came to 7 bases and at J to 1 base, leaving 10 bases not matched to a gene. Germline CDR1 and CDR2: MNHEY and SVGEGT. This CDR3 is CASTLRGTRRTDTQYF. The CDR3 nucleotides read TGTGCCAGCACCCTTCGCGGGACTAGACGCACAGATACGCAGTATTTT.

J is TRBJ2-5 and V is TRBV4-3; D is possibly TRBD1 or TRBD2 (7 bases each). Germline loops: CDR1 LGHNA, CDR2 YSLEER. This CDR3 has 15 residues. V lost 3 bases and J 5 bases, leaving 16 bases between the germline ends. The CDR3 DNA follows: TGCGCCAGCAGCCACGGGAGGAGGGGGCGTGAGACCCAGTACTTC. This translates into CASSHGRRGRETQYF.

The chain joins TRBV7-9 to TRBJ2-5; tentative D call: TRBD1 (5 bases). CDR1 and CDR2 from the germline V gene are SEHNR and FQNEAQ (reference sequence). V gave up 0 bases and J gave up 3 bases, with 11 bases separating them. The CDR3 consists of 15 residues. CDR3 DNA sequence: TGTGCCAGCAGCTTAGCGGTACAGGATGAAGAGACCCAGTACTTC. Its protein is CASSLAVQDEETQYF. Supplemented by reference TRBV7-9 and TRBJ2-5, the full variable domain reads DTGVSQNPRHKITKRGQNVTFRCDPISEHNRLYWYRQTLGQGPEFLTYFQNEAQLEKSRLLSDRFSAERPKGSFSTLEIQRTEQGDSAMYLCASSLAVQDEETQYFGPGTRLLVL.

This clonotype has ten or more counts. This chain uses TRBV12-3 or TRBV12-4 with TRBJ2-3, with 9 bases matching TRBD1. Unmatched junction bases numbered 10, after V lost 1 base and J lost 5 bases. This CDR3 is 17 amino acids long. CDR3 amino acids: CASSLGPGTGFEDTQYF. The CDR3 DNA reads as TGTGCCAGCAGTTTAGGGCCCGGGACAGGGTTTGAAGATACGCAGTATTTT.

The chain uses TRBV19 and TRBJ1-6; a weak D match, TRBD1 (5 bases). Per the germline V gene, CDR1 is LNHDA and CDR2 is SQIVND (reference sequence). Between the trimmed V and J ends, which lost 8 bases and 6 bases, there was a span of 14 bases. The CDR3 has 14 amino acids. CDR3 DNA sequence: TGTGCCAGTTCGGTGCAGGGACGTAATTCACCCCTCCACTTT. Protein: CASSVQGRNSPLHF.

This clonotype occurred many times. V usage is TRBV7-9 and J usage is TRBJ1-1; D is ambiguous. V lost 2 bases, J lost 4 bases, and 5 bases lay in between. CDR1 is SEHNR, CDR2 FQNEAQ, per germline (reference sequence). The CDR3 loop spans 12 amino acids. The CDR3 loop is CASSLQATEAFF. As DNA, the CDR3 is TGTGCCAGCAGCTTACAGGCCACTGAAGCTTTCTTT.

This clonotype was detected ten times or more. The chain couples TRBV11-1 to TRBJ2-2; TRBD1 matches 8 bases. Germline values: CDR1 SGHAT, CDR2 FQDESV (reference sequence). The J segment lost 4 bases and the V segment lost 7 bases, leaving 8 bases of the junction unmatched. The CDR3 totals 15 residues. The CDR3 DNA is TGTGCCAGCAACTCCGGGACAGGAGCCACCGGGGAGCTGTTTTTT. Protein product: CASNSGTGATGELFF.